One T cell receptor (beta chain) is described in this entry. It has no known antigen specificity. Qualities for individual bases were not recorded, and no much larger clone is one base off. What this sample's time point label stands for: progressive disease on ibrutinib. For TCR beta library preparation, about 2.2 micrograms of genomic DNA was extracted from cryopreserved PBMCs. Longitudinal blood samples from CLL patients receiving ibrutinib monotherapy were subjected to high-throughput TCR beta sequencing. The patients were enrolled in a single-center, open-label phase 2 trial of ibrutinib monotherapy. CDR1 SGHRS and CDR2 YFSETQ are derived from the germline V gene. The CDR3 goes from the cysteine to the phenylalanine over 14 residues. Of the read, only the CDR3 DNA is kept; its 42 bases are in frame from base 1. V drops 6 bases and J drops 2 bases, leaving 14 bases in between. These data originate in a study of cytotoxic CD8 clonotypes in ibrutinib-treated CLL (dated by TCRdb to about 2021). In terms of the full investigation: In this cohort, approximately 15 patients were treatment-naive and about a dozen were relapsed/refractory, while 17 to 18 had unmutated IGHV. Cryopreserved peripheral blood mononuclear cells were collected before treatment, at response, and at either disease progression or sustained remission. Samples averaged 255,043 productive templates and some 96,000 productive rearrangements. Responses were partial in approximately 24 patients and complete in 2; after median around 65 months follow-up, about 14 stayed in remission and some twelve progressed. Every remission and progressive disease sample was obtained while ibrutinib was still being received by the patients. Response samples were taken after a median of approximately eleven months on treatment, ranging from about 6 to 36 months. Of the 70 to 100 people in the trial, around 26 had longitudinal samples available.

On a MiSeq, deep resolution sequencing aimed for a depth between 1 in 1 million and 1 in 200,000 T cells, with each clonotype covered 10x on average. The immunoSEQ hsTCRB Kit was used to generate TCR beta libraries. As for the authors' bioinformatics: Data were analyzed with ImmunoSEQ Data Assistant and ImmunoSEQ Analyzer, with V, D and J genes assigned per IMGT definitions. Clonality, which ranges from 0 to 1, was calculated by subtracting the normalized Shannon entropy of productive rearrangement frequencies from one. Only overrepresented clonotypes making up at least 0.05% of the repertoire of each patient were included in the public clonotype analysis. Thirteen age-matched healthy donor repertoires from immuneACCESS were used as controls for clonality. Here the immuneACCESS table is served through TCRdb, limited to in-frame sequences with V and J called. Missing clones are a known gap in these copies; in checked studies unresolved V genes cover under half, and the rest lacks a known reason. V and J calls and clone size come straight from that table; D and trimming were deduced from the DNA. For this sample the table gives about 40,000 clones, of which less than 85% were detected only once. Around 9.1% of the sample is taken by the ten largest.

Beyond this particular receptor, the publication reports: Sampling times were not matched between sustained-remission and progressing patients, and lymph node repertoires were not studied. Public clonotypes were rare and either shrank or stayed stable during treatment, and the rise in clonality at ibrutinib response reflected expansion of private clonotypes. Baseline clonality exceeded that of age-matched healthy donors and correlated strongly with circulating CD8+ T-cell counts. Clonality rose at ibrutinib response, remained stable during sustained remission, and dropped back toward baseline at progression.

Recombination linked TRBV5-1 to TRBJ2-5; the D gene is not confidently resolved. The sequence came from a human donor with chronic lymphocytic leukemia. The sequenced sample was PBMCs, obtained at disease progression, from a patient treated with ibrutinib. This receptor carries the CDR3 CASTVALPQETQYF. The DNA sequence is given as TGCGCCAGCACCGTAGCCCTCCCGCAAGAGACCCAGTACTTC.